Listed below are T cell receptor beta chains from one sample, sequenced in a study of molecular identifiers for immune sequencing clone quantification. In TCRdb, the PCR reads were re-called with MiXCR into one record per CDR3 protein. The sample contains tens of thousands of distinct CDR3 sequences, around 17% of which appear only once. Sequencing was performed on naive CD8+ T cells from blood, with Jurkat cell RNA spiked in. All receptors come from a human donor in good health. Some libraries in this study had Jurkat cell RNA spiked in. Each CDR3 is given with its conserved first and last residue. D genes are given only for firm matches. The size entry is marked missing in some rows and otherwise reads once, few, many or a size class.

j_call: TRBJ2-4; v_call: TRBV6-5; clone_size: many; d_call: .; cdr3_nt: TGTGCCAGCAGTTACTCGCCGGGGTCCGGAAACATTCAGTACTTC; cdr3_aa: CASSYSPGSGNIQYF
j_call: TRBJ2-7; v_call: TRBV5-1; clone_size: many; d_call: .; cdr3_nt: TGCGCCAGCAGCTTAAACCCAGGCAGGGCCCACGAGCAGTACTTC; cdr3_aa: CASSLNPGRAHEQYF
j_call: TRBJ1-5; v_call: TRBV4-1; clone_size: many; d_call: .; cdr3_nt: TGCGCCAGCAGCCAAGTTTTACCAAATAGCAATCAGCCCCAGCATTTT; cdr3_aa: CASSQVLPNSNQPQHF
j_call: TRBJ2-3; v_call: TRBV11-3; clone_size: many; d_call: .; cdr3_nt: TGTGCCAGCAGCCGACCCTTCACAGATACGCAGTATTTT; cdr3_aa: CASSRPFTDTQYF
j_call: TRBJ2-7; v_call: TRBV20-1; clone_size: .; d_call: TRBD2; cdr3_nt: TGCAGTGCTGGGACTAGCGGCCCCTACGAGCAGTACTTC; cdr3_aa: CSAGTSGPYEQYF
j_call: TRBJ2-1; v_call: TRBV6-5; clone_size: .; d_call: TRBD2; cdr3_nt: TGTGCCAGCAGTCTACTCGTAACACCGGGGGGTGAGCAGTTCTTC; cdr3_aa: CASSLLVTPGGEQFF
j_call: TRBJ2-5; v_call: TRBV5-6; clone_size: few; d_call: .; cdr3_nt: TGTGCCAGCAGCTCCCGGACTGGGGAGACCCAGTACTTC; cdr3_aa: CASSSRTGETQYF
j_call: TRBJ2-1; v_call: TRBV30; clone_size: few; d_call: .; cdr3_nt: TGTGCCTACCAGCTAGTCGGCCGCAATGAGCAGTTCTTC; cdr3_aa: CAYQLVGRNEQFF
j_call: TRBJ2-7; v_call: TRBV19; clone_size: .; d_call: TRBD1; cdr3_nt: TGTGCTAGTAGTAGCGGGACAGGGGGCGTTTACGAGCAGTACTTC; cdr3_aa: CASSSGTGGVYEQYF
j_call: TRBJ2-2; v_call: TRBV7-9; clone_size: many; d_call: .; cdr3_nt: TGTGCCAGCAGCTCCCATAAGACCGGGGAGCTGTTTTTT; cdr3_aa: CASSSHKTGELFF
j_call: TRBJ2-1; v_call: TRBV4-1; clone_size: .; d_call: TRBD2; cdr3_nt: TGCGCCAGCAGCCTTCAAGGACTAGCGGGAGGGCCGGATGAGCGGTTCTTC; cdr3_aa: CASSLQGLAGGPDERFF
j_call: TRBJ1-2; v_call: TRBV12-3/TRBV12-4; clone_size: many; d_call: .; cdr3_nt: TGTGCCAGTGGGCCTGGGTCTAATGGCTACACCTTC; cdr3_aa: CASGPGSNGYTF
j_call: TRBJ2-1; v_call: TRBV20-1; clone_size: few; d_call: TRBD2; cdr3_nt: TGCAGTGCTAGAGATCCCGGGACTAACTACAATGAGCAGTTCTTC; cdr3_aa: CSARDPGTNYNEQFF
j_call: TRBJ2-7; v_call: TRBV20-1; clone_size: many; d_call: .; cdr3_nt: TGCAGTGCTAGAGGTTTGGGTACCTACGAGCAGTACTTC; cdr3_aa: CSARGLGTYEQYF
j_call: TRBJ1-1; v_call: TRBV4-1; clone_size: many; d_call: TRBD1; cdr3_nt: TGCGCCAGCAGCCAATATCGACAGGGAGGGACTGAAGCTTTCTTT; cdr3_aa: CASSQYRQGGTEAFF
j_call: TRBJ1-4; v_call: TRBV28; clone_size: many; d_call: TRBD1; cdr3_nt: TGTGCCAGCAGTCACAGGGGAACTAATGAAAAACTGTTTTTT; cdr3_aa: CASSHRGTNEKLFF
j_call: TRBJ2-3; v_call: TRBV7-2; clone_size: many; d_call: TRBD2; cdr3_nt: TGTGCCAGCAGCTTAGTTCCCCCTAATTTTAGCGGGTATAGCACAGATACGCAGTATTTT; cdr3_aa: CASSLVPPNFSGYSTDTQYF
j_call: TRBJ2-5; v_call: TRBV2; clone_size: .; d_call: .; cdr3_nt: TGTGCCAGCAGTGACTTCCGGGACGTCGGTGTGGAGACCCAGTACTTC; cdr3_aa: CASSDFRDVGVETQYF
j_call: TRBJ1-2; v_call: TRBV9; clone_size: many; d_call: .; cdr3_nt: TGTGCCAGCAGCTCAGGGGACGGTACTAACTATGGCTACACCTTC; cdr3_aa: CASSSGDGTNYGYTF
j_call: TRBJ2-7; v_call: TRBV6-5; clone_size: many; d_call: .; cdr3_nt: TGTGCCAGCAGTTTCCGCTCCTACGAGCAGTACTTC; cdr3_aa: CASSFRSYEQYF
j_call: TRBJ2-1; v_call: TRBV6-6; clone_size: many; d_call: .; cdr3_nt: TGTGCCTGTAAGCGAGTCGATAGTGAGCAGTTCTTC; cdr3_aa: CACKRVDSEQFF
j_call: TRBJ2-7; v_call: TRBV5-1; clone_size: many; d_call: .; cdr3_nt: TGCGCCAGCAGCTTGCACCCTACCTGGGAGCAGTACTTC; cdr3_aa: CASSLHPTWEQYF
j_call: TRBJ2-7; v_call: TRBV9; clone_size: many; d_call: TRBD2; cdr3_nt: TGTGCCAGCAGCGTAGTCCCAGCGGGAGGGCCCTACGAGCAGTACTTC; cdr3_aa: CASSVVPAGGPYEQYF
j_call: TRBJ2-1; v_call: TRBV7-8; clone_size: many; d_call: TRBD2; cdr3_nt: TGTGCCAGCAGCTTCGGACTAGCGGGGGGGTCGTTGTCGGGTGAGCAGTTCTTC; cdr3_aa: CASSFGLAGGSLSGEQFF
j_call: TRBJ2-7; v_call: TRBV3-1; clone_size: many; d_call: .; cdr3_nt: TGTGCCAGCAGCCCGACCTCGGAGTCCTACGAGCAGTACTTC; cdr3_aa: CASSPTSESYEQYF
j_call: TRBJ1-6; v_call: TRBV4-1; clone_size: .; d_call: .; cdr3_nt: TGCGCCAGCAGCCAAGATTGGGGGGGCTCCTATAATTCACCCCTCCACTTT; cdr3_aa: CASSQDWGGSYNSPLHF
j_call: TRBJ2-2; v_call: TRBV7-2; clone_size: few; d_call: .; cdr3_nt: TGTGCCATACATGGGGCCGGGGAGCTGTTTTTT; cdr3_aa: CAIHGAGELFF